The subject of this entry is one TCR beta chain. The antigen this receptor binds is unknown. There are no base qualities to consult, and no much larger clone falls within one base. This entry is derived from a study of T cell changes during pregnancy in multiple sclerosis (dated by TCRdb to about 2019). About the full investigation: Changes in the T cell repertoire over the course of pregnancy were examined in this study in women with multiple sclerosis.

From a lookup of the germline V gene (reference sequence), CDR1 and CDR2 are WNHNN and SYGVQD. V sheds 5 bases and J sheds 3 bases, leaving 10 bases between their ends. Counted from cysteine to phenylalanine, this CDR3 has 14 amino acids. Here the CDR3 DNA is all that survives: 42 bases in frame from base 1. Preparation of the library involved the immunoSEQ multiplex PCR assay. This is the immuneACCESS table as TCRdb keeps it, with only in-frame sequences that have V and J called. A part of the clones is gone; compared with another copy, unresolved V genes explain less than half, and the rest is unexplained. This sample is represented by around 65,000 clones; roughly 88% of them were singletons. The ten largest make up over 1.5% of the sample.

The sequence links TRBV10-1 to TRBJ2-2, with a tentative D gene TRBD1 over 5 matching bases. The material was peripheral blood, obtained in the first trimester of pregnancy. The TCR comes from a female donor with multiple sclerosis, enrolled in a pregnancy study. At the DNA level, the sequence is TGCGCCAGCAGTAGGCAGACAGACACCGGGGAGCTGTTTTTT. This encodes CASSRQTDTGELFF.